These T cell receptor beta chains were read from a single sample in a study of blood T cell repertoires in COVID-19. Clones were sequenced by immunoSEQ multiplex PCR, and TCRdb holds only the in-frame ones, with some missing. The sample records fewer than 300,000 clones, approximately 85% being singletons. Input material: peripheral blood. These receptors all stem from a woman in her 30s with acute or convalescent COVID-19. The CDR3 runs from the conserved cysteine through the conserved F or W. Each record gives: CDR3 DNA, CDR3 protein, clone size, D gene, J gene, V gene. D genes are given only for firm matches. Clone size, where shown, is once, few, many, or a class for clones that have expanded.

TGCGCCAGCAGCTTGGATTTGGGGAGTGAAGCTTTCTTT | CASSLDLGSEAFF | NA | NA | TRBJ1-1 | TRBV5-1
TGTGCCAGCTCACCACGACTAGCGGGAGGGTCAGAGACCCAGTACTTC | CASSPRLAGGSETQYF | NA | TRBD2 | TRBJ2-5 | TRBV18
TGTGCCAGCGGGACAGACCTGTACTTC | CASGTDLYF | few | TRBD1 | TRBJ2-7 | TRBV7-9
TGTGCCAGCAGCTACCCCGGTGCAGGGGGCAATACGCAGTATTTT | CASSYPGAGGNTQYF | NA | TRBD1 | TRBJ2-3 | TRBV6-5
TGTGCCAGCAGCTTGTTTTCGGGACTAGCGGGAGGGAACACCGGGGAGCTGTTTTTT | CASSLFSGLAGGNTGELFF | NA | TRBD2 | TRBJ2-2 | TRBV11-3
TGTGCCAGCAGCTTGGGTCTGACTACTCACCAAGAGACCCAGTACTTC | CASSLGLTTHQETQYF | NA | NA | TRBJ2-5 | TRBV5-4
TGCAGCGTTGAAGATGGGGGGAGACAGTACTTC | CSVEDGGRQYF | NA | NA | TRBJ2-5 | TRBV29-1
TGTGCCAGCAGTGACACAGGTTTGCCTAATGAAAAACTGTTTTTT | CASSDTGLPNEKLFF | NA | NA | TRBJ1-4 | TRBV9
TGCGCCAGCAGCTTGGGTGACACCAGCTATGGCTACACCTTC | CASSLGDTSYGYTF | NA | NA | TRBJ1-2 | TRBV5-1
TGTGCCAGCAGTTACCCGGTCGGGGTCACTGAAGCTTTCTTT | CASSYPVGVTEAFF | NA | NA | TRBJ1-1 | TRBV6-2/TRBV6-3
TGTGCCAGCAGCGCCCGGGGTGTGGCGGGAAGGGATACGCAGTATTTT | CASSARGVAGRDTQYF | once | NA | TRBJ2-3 | TRBV9
TGTGCCAGTAAGCTAGCGGATAACACAGATACGCAGTATTTT | CASKLADNTDTQYF | NA | TRBD2 | TRBJ2-3 | TRBV7-9
TGTGCTAGTGGTTTGGACTTAAGCTCCTACGAGCAGTACTTC | CASGLDLSSYEQYF | NA | NA | TRBJ2-7 | TRBV12-5
TGTGCCACCAGTACAGGGACTAGCACTTACGAGCAGTACTTC | CATSTGTSTYEQYF | NA | TRBD2 | TRBJ2-7 | TRBV24-1
TGTGCCAGCCTCCGCGACAGGGGAGTGGAGCAGTACTTC | CASLRDRGVEQYF | NA | TRBD1 | TRBJ2-7 | TRBV6-6
TGTGCCAGTAGGGGGACTAGCGGGAGCTACGAGCAGTACTTC | CASRGTSGSYEQYF | NA | TRBD2 | TRBJ2-7 | TRBV19
TGTGCCAGCAGCAAGACCCCGGGACAGGGCTTGGTCTATGGCTACACCTTC | CASSKTPGQGLVYGYTF | NA | TRBD1 | TRBJ1-2 | TRBV6-2/TRBV6-3
TGTGCCATCAGTGAGGCGAGGGTTAGCTCCTATAATTCACCCCTCCACTTT | CAISEARVSSYNSPLHF | NA | NA | TRBJ1-6 | TRBV10-3
TGTGCCACCCAGCGGACAGGGCACTCTGGGGCCAACGTCCTGACTTTC | CATQRTGHSGANVLTF | NA | TRBD1 | TRBJ2-6 | TRBV19
TGTGCCAGCAGCTTAGCTGGACAGCGCTATAGCAATCAGCCCCAGCATTTT | CASSLAGQRYSNQPQHF | NA | NA | TRBJ1-5 | TRBV7-8
TGTGCCAGCGAGCCAGACAGCGGGGGACTAGCGGGGGTCTACGAGCAGTACTTC | CASEPDSGGLAGVYEQYF | NA | TRBD2 | TRBJ2-7 | TRBV6-4
TGTGCCATCAGTGACCTAACGCTTGAGCAGTTCTTC | CAISDLTLEQFF | NA | NA | TRBJ2-1 | TRBV10-3
TGTGCCAGCAGTTACGACAGGGACAATGAGCAGTTCTTC | CASSYDRDNEQFF | NA | TRBD1 | TRBJ2-1 | TRBV6-2/TRBV6-3
TGCGCCAGCAGTGCCTGGACAGGAGGAGACAATGAGCAGTTCTTC | CASSAWTGGDNEQFF | medium-sized | TRBD1 | TRBJ2-1 | TRBV10-1